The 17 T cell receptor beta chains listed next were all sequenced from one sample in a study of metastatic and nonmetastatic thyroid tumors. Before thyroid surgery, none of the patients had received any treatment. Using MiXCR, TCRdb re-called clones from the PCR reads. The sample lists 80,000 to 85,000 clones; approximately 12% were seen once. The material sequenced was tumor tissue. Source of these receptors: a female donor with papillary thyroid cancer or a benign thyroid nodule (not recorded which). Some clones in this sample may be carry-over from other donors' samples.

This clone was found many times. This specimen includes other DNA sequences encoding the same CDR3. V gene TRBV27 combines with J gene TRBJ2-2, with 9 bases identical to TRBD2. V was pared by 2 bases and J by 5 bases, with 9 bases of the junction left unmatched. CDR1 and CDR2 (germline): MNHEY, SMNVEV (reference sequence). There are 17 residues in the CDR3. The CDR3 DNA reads TGTGCCAGCAGTTTAAGGCGGCGGGAGGGCCGGACCGGGGAGCTGTTTTTT. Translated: CASSLRRREGRTGELFF.

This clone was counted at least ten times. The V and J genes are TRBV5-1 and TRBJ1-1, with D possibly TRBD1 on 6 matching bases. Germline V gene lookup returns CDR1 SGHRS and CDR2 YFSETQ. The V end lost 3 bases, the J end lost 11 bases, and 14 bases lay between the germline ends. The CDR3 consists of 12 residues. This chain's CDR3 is CASSSGGGAAFF. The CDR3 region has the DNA TGCGCCAGCAGCTCGGGTGGGGGGGCTGCTTTCTTT. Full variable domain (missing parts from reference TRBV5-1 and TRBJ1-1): KAGVTQTPRYLIKTRGQQVTLSCSPISGHRSVSWYQQTPGQGLQFLFEYFSETQRNKGNFPGRFSGRQFSNSRSEMNVSTLELGDSALYLCASSSGGGAAFFGQGTRLTVV.

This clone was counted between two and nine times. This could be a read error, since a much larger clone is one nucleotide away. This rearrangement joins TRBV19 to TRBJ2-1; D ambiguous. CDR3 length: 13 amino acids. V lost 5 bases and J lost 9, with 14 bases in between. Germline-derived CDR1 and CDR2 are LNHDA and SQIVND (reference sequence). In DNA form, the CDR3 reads TGTGCCAGTAGTCTACGACCGGGCTGTGAGCAGTTCTTC. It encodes CASSLRPGCEQFF. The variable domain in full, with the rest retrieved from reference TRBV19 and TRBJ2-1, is DGGITQSPKYLFRKEGQNVTLSCEQNLNHDAMYWYRQDPGQGLRLIYYSQIVNDFQKGDIAEGYSVSREKKESFPLTVTSAQKNPTAFYLCASSLRPGCEQFFGPGTRLTVL.

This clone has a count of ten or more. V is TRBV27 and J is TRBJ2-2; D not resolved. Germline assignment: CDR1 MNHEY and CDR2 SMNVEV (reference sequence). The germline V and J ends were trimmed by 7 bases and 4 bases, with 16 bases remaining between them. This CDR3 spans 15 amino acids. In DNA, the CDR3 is TGTGCCAGCACCTCCCCGGGCGTAGCCACCGGGGAGCTGTTTTTT. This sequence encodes CASTSPGVATGELFF.

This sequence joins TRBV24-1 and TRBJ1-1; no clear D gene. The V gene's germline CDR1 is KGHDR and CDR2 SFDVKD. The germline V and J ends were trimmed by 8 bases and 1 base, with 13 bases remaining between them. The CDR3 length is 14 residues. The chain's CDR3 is CATTAGQENTEAFF. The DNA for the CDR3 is TGTGCCACCACTGCCGGGCAGGAGAACACTGAAGCTTTCTTT.

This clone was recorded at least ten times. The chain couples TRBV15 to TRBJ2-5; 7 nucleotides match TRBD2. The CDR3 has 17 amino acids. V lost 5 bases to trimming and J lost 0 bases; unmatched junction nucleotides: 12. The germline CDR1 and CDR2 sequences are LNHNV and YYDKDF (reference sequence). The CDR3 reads CATSPLGSGDDQETQYF. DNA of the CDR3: TGTGCCACCAGCCCCCTCGGAAGCGGGGACGACCAAGAGACCCAGTACTTC. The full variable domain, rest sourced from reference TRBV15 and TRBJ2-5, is DAMVIQNPRYQVTQFGKPVTLSCSQTLNHNVMYWYQQKSSQAPKLLFHYYDKDFNNEADTPDNFQSRRPNTSFCFLDIRSPGLGDTAMYLCATSPLGSGDDQETQYFGPGTRLLVL.

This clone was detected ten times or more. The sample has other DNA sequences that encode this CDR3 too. The CDR3 DNA reads as TGCGCCAGCACCTCGGGGAGCACAGATACGCAGTATTTT. Translation gives CASTSGSTDTQYF. V and J are TRBV5-1 and TRBJ2-3; maybe TRBD2 (5 bases). V was pared by 6 bases and J by 0 bases, with 8 bases between. The CDR3 consists of 13 residues. Germline V gene lookup returns CDR1 SGHRS and CDR2 YFSETQ.

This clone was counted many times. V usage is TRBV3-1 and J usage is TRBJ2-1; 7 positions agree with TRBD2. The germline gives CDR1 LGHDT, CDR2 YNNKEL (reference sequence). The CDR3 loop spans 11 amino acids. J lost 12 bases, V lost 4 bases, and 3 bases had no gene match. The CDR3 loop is CASSRAGTQFF. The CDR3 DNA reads TGTGCCAGCAGCCGAGCGGGAACGCAGTTCTTC.

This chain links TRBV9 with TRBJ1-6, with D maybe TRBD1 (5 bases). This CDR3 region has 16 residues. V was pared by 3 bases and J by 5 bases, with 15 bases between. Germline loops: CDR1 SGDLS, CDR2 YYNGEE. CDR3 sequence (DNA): TGTGCCAGCAGCGCCCCCAAAGGGGCCGATAATTCACCCCTCCACTTT. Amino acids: CASSAPKGADNSPLHF.

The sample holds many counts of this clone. The CDR3 DNA follows: TGTGCCAGCAGTACTCTTGGACTAGCGGGAGGCTTTGATACGCAGTATTTT. Its translation: CASSTLGLAGGFDTQYF. The chain links TRBV6-6 to TRBJ2-3; 14 bases are shared with TRBD2. This CDR3 contains 17 residues. V was clipped by 5 bases and J by 6 bases; unmatched bases: 10. Germline V gene data show CDR1 as MNHNY and CDR2 as SVGAGI (reference sequence).

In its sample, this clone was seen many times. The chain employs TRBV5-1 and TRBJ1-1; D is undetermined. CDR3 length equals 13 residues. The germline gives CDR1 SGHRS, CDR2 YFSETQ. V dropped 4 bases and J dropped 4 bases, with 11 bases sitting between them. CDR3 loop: CASSVSWGTEAFF. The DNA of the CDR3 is TGCGCCAGCAGCGTGTCCTGGGGCACTGAAGCTTTCTTT.

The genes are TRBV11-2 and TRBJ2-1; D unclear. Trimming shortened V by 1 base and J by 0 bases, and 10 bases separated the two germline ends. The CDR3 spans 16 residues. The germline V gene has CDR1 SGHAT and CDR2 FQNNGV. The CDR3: CASSLVSPSSYNEQFF. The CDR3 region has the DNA TGTGCCAGCAGCTTAGTGTCTCCTAGCTCCTACAATGAGCAGTTCTTC.

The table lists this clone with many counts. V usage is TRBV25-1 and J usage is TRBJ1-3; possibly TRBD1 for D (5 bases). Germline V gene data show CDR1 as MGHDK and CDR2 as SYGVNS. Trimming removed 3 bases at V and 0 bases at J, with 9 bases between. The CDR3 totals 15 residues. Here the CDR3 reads CASSDLGDSGNTIYF. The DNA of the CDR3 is TGTGCCAGCAGTGATTTAGGGGACTCTGGAAACACCATATATTTT.

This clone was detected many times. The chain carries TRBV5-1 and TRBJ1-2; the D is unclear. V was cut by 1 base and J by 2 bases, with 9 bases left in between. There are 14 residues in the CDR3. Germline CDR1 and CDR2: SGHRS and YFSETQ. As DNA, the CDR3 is TGCGCCAGCAGCTTGAGTGACCTCAACTATGGCTACACCTTC. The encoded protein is CASSLSDLNYGYTF.

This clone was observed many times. CDR3 sequence (DNA): TGTGCCTGGAGTGTTTACCAGGGAACCGGGGAGCTGTTTTTT. Its translation is CAWSVYQGTGELFF. The chain links TRBV30 to TRBJ2-2; D may be TRBD1 (5 bases). Trimming stripped 0 bases from V and 5 bases from J, with 10 bases between. Germline CDR1 reads GTSNPN; CDR2 reads SVGIG (reference sequence). The CDR3 extends over 14 amino acids.

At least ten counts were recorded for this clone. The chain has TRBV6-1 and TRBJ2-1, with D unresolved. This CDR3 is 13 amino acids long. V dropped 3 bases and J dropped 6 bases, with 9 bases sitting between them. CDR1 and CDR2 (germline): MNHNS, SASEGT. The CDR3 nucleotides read TGTGCCAGCAGTGAGGTTCATTCCAATGAGCAGTTCTTC. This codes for CASSEVHSNEQFF.

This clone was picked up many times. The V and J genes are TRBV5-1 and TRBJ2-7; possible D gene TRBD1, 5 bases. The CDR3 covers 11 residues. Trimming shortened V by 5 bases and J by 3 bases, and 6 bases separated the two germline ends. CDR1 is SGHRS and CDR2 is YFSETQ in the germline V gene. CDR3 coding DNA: TGCGCCAGCAGGGACAACTACGAGCAGTACTTC. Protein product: CASRDNYEQYF.